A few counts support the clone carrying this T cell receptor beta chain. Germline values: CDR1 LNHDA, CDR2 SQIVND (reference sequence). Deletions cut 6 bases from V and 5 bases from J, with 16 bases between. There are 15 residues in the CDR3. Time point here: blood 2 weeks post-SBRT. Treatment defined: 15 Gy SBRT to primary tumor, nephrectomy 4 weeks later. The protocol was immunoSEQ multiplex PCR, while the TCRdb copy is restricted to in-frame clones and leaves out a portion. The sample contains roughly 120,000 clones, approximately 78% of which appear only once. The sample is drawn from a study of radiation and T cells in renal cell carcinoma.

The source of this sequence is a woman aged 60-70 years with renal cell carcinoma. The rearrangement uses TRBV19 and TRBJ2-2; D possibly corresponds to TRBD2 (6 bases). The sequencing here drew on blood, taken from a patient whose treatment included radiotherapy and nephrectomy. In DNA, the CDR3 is TGTGCCAGTAGACCTCGGGGGTTTATGACCGGGGAGCTGTTTTTT. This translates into CASRPRGFMTGELFF. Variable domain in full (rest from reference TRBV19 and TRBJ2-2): DGGITQSPKYLFRKEGQNVTLSCEQNLNHDAMYWYRQDPGQGLRLIYYSQIVNDFQKGDIAEGYSVSREKKESFPLTVTSAQKNPTAFYLCASRPRGFMTGELFFGEGSRLTVL.